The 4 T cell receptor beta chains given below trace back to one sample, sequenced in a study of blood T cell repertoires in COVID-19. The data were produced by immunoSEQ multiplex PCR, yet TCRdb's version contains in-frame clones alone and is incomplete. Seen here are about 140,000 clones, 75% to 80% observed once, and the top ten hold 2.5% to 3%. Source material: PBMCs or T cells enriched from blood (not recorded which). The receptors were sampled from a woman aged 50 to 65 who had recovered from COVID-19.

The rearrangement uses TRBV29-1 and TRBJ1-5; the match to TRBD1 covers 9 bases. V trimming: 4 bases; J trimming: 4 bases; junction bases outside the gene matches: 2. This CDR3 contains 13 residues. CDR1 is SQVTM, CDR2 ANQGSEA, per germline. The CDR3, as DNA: TGCAGCGTTGGACAGGGGGGGAATCAGCCCCAGCATTTT. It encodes CSVGQGGNQPQHF.

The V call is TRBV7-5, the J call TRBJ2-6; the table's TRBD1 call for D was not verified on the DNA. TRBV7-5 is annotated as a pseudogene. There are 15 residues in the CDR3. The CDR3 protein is CARNYQGAGANVLTF. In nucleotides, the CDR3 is TGTGCCAGAAACTATCAGGGGGCTGGGGCCAACGTCCTGACTTTC.

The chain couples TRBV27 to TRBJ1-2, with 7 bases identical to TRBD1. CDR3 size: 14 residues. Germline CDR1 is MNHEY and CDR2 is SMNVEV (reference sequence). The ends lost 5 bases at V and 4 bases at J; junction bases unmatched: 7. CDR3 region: CASSGRDRFYGYTF. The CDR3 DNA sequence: TGTGCCAGCAGTGGCAGGGACAGATTCTATGGCTACACCTTC.

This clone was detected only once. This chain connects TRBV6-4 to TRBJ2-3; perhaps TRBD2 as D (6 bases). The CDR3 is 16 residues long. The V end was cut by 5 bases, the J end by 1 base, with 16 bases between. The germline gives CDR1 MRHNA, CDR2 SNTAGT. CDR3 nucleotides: TGTGCCAGCAGTCCCGAGGGCGGGGATGGCACAGATACGCAGTATTTT. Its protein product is CASSPEGGDGTDTQYF.